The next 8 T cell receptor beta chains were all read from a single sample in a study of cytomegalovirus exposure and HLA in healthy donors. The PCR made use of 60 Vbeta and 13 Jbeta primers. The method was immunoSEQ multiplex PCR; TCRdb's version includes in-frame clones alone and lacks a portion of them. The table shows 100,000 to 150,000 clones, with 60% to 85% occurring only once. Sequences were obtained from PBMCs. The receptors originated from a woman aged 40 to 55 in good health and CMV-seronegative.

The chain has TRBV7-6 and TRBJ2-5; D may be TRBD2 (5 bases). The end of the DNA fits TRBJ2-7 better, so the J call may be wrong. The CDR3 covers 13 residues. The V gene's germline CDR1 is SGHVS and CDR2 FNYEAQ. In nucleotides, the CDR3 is TGTGCCAGCACCCTAGGACGGGGATACGAGCAGTACTTC. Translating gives CASTLGRGYEQYF.

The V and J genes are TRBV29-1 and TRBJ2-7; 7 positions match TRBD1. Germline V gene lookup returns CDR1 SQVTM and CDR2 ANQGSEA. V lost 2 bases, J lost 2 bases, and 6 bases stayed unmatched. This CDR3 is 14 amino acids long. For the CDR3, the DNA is TGCAGCGTTGAACCCTCGACAGGGACCTACGAGCAGTACTTC. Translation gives CSVEPSTGTYEQYF.

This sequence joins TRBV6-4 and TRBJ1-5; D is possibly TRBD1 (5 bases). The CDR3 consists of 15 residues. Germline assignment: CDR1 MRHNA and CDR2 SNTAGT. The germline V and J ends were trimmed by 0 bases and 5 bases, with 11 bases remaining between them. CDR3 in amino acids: CASSDSREEDQPQHF. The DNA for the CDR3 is TGTGCCAGCAGTGACTCCAGGGAAGAGGATCAGCCCCAGCATTTT.

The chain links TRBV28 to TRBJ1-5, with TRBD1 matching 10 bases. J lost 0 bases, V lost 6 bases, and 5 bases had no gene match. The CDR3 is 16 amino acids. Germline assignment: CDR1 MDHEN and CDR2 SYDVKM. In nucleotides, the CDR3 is TGTGCCAGCAGGTGGGGACAGGGGTCTAGCAATCAGCCCCAGCATTTT. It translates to CASRWGQGSSNQPQHF.

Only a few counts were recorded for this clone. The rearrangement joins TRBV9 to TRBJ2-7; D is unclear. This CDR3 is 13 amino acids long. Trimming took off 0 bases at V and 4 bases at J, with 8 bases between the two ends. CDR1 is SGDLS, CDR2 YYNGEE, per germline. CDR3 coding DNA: TGTGCCAGCAGCGTAGGGCAGACTTACGAGCAGTACTTC. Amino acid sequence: CASSVGQTYEQYF.

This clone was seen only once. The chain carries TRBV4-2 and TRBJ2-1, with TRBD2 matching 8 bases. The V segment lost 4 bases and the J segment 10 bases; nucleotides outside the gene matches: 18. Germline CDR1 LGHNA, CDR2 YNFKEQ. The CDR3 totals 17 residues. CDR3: CASSRQGTSGGRGEQFF. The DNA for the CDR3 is TGTGCCAGCAGCCGGCAGGGGACCAGCGGGGGAAGGGGGGAGCAGTTCTTC.

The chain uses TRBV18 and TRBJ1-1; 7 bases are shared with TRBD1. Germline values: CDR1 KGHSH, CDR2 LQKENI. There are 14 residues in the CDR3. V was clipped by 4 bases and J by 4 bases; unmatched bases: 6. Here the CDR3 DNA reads TGTGCCAGCTCACACCGACAGGGCCTCACTGAAGCTTTCTTT. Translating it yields CASSHRQGLTEAFF.

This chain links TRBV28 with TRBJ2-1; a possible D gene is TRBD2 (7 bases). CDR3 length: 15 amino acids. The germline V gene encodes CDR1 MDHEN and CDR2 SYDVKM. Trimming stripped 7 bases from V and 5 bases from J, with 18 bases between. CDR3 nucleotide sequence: TGTGCCAGCACCCTCATCCGGGGGGCAAACAATGAGCAGTTCTTC. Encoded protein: CASTLIRGANNEQFF.